Listed below are T cell receptor beta chains from one sample, sequenced in a study of T-cell memory formation after mild COVID-19. TCRdb reprocessed the 5' RACE reads via MiXCR and lists one record per CDR3 protein. This sample has about 430,000 distinct CDR3 sequences; 24% occur once, and the top ten carry 8.5% to 9%. Sequencing used PBMCs or a T cell subset sorted from them (not recorded which). The receptor set was obtained from an adult woman who had mild COVID-19 (a few samples of this study predate the infection). Cell type and time point are not known. CDR3s include the opening cysteine and the closing phenylalanine or tryptophan. A D gene is named only where the DNA matches it firmly. A clone size is listed for some rows: how often the clone was seen (once, few, many), or a class if it is expanded.

size: .
J: TRBJ1-1
D: .
V: TRBV5-1
DNA: TGCGCCAGCAGCCACTTTCGAGGAGGGAAGAACACTGAAGCTTTCTTT
CDR3: CASSHFRGGKNTEAFF

size: .
J: TRBJ2-7
D: TRBD1
V: TRBV6-5
DNA: TGTGCCAGCAGTTCTCCGGGACAGGGGATCAACGAGCAGTACTTC
CDR3: CASSSPGQGINEQYF

size: .
J: TRBJ2-1
D: .
V: TRBV5-1
DNA: TGCGCCAGCAGCGCAGTTAGCGACAATGAGCAGTTCTTC
CDR3: CASSAVSDNEQFF

size: .
J: TRBJ2-3
D: TRBD1
V: TRBV6-2/TRBV6-3
DNA: TGTGCCAGCAGTTACGAGACAGGGGTTTTCCTCACAGATACGCAGTATTTT
CDR3: CASSYETGVFLTDTQYF

size: few
J: TRBJ1-1
D: .
V: TRBV12-3/TRBV12-4
DNA: TGTGCCAGCAATATAGGGTTTTCGAACACTGAAGCTTTCTTT
CDR3: CASNIGFSNTEAFF

size: .
J: TRBJ2-1
D: .
V: TRBV21-1
DNA: TGTGCCAGCAGCGGGAAAAGTCAGGCTCGGCCGCAGTTCTTC
CDR3: CASSGKSQARPQFF

size: .
J: TRBJ1-2
D: .
V: TRBV6-5
DNA: TGTGCCAGCAGTTACTCGAGACAGCATACGACTTCCTACACCTTC
CDR3: CASSYSRQHTTSYTF

size: many
J: TRBJ2-3
D: TRBD1
V: TRBV4-3
DNA: TGCGCCAGCGGACCGGGACAGGGATACGAGAGCTTAGGAGATACGCAGTATTTT
CDR3: CASGPGQGYESLGDTQYF

size: .
J: TRBJ2-7
D: .
V: TRBV15
DNA: TGTGCCACCAGCCGAGGGACAATGACGACCTACGAGCAGTACTTC
CDR3: CATSRGTMTTYEQYF

size: few
J: TRBJ1-4
D: .
V: TRBV24-1
DNA: TGTGCCACCAGCCGGGAGGATGAAAAACTGTTTTTT
CDR3: CATSREDEKLFF

size: .
J: TRBJ1-5
D: TRBD1
V: TRBV5-1
DNA: TGCGCCAGCAGACAAACAGGGGGAGCGCCCCAGCATTTT
CDR3: CASRQTGGAPQHF

size: .
J: TRBJ2-5
D: .
V: TRBV7-2
DNA: TGTGCCAGCAGCTTAGAATCCAGGGTCGGTCCGGAGACCCAGTACTTC
CDR3: CASSLESRVGPETQYF

size: .
J: TRBJ1-2
D: TRBD1
V: TRBV5-6
DNA: TGTGCCAGCAGCTTTACGGACAGGACCTATGGCTACACCTTC
CDR3: CASSFTDRTYGYTF

size: .
J: TRBJ2-2
D: .
V: TRBV2
DNA: TGTGCCAGCAGTATAGAGACCGGGGAGCTGTTTTTT
CDR3: CASSIETGELFF

size: few
J: TRBJ2-5
D: .
V: TRBV7-3
DNA: TGTGCCAGCAGCCCCGGGCGGGGTGAGACCCAGTACTTC
CDR3: CASSPGRGETQYF

size: few
J: TRBJ2-1
D: .
V: TRBV3-1
DNA: TGTGCCAGCAGCCAAGGTTTCCGGGGAGGCAATGAGCAGTTCTTC
CDR3: CASSQGFRGGNEQFF

size: many
J: TRBJ2-2
D: TRBD1
V: TRBV12-3/TRBV12-4
DNA: TGTGCCAGCAGTTCGACAGGGTTGACCGGGGAGCTGTTTTTT
CDR3: CASSSTGLTGELFF

size: once
J: TRBJ1-6
D: .
V: TRBV5-1
DNA: TGCGCCAGCAGCGCCCGGGACAAGAATTCACCCCTCCACTTT
CDR3: CASSARDKNSPLHF

size: .
J: TRBJ1-5
D: .
V: TRBV5-5
DNA: TGTGCCAGCAGCTTGGTAGCAGCCAATCAGCCCCAGCATTTT
CDR3: CASSLVAANQPQHF

size: many
J: TRBJ2-5
D: .
V: TRBV5-1
DNA: TGCGCCAGCAGCTTGGCCCTGTCCCAAGAGACCCAGTACTTC
CDR3: CASSLALSQETQYF

size: .
J: TRBJ2-1
D: TRBD2
V: TRBV7-9
DNA: TGTGCCAGCAGCCCCCGGACTAGCGGGACCCTCTCCTACAATGAGCAGTTCTTC
CDR3: CASSPRTSGTLSYNEQFF

size: .
J: TRBJ2-7
D: .
V: TRBV7-9
DNA: TGTGCCAGCATTGGGGCAGACCCCTACGAGCAGTACTTC
CDR3: CASIGADPYEQYF

size: few
J: TRBJ1-1
D: .
V: TRBV7-9
DNA: TGTGCCAGCAGCCCATGGGGGGACTCTGAAGCTTTCTTT
CDR3: CASSPWGDSEAFF

size: many
J: TRBJ1-1
D: .
V: TRBV7-3
DNA: TGTGCCAGCAGCTTAAGCCCGGCGAACACTGAAGCTTTCTTT
CDR3: CASSLSPANTEAFF

size: many
J: TRBJ2-7
D: TRBD1
V: TRBV24-1
DNA: TGTGCCACCAGTGATTCAGGCAGGGGGAGCTACGAGCAGTACTTC
CDR3: CATSDSGRGSYEQYF

size: .
J: TRBJ2-4
D: .
V: TRBV2
DNA: TGTGCCAGCAACAATTACCTCCAATTAGCCAAAAACATTCAGTACTTC
CDR3: CASNNYLQLAKNIQYF

size: .
J: TRBJ2-5
D: TRBD1
V: TRBV5-1
DNA: TGCGCCAGCCGGCGGGACAGGGGTGAGACCCAGTACTTC
CDR3: CASRRDRGETQYF

size: many
J: TRBJ1-2
D: .
V: TRBV5-1
DNA: TGTGCCAGCAGTTTGGGGCAGGGGAACTATGGCTACACCTTC
CDR3: CASSLGQGNYGYTF

size: .
J: TRBJ1-5
D: .
V: TRBV2
DNA: TGTGCCAGCAGTGAAGCGCCAGGGGCCGGCAATCAGCCCCAGCATTTT
CDR3: CASSEAPGAGNQPQHF

size: few
J: TRBJ1-5
D: TRBD1
V: TRBV6-5
DNA: TGTGCCAGCAGTCCATTGACAGGGGGCTCGGGAAGCAATCAGCCCCAGCATTTT
CDR3: CASSPLTGGSGSNQPQHF

size: .
J: TRBJ1-2
D: TRBD1
V: TRBV2
DNA: TGTGCCAGCAGGAGCCAGGGACAGGGAGCCTATGGCTACACCTTC
CDR3: CASRSQGQGAYGYTF

size: .
J: TRBJ1-5
D: TRBD1
V: TRBV2
DNA: TGTGCCAGCAGCGGACAGGGGCGGCAGCCCCAGCATTTT
CDR3: CASSGQGRQPQHF

size: few
J: TRBJ1-2
D: .
V: TRBV7-9
DNA: TGTGCCAGCAGCTCTATTCTGGGCGGCGACTATGGCTACACCTTC
CDR3: CASSSILGGDYGYTF

size: few
J: TRBJ2-7
D: .
V: TRBV7-2
DNA: TGTGCCAGCAGTAGACGGGTTAAGAGGTCGGAGCAGTACTTC
CDR3: CASSRRVKRSEQYF

size: .
J: TRBJ2-1
D: TRBD1
V: TRBV12-3/TRBV12-4
DNA: TGTGCCAGCAGTCCTTGGGGACAGGGGGCCTACAATGAGCAGTTCTTC
CDR3: CASSPWGQGAYNEQFF

size: few
J: TRBJ2-1
D: .
V: TRBV7-6
DNA: TGTGCCAGCACCTCGATCCCCTCGGGGGCATTTGACAATGAGCAGTTCTTC
CDR3: CASTSIPSGAFDNEQFF

size: few
J: TRBJ2-7
D: .
V: TRBV3-1
DNA: TGTGCCAGCAGCTCCCGGACTACGCAGTACTTC
CDR3: CASSSRTTQYF

size: .
J: TRBJ1-2
D: .
V: TRBV29-1
DNA: TGCAGCGTTGAAGATCCAGGGTACTATGGCTACACCTTC
CDR3: CSVEDPGYYGYTF

size: .
J: TRBJ2-3
D: .
V: TRBV2
DNA: TGTGCCAGATCCCCGGGACCCGTCGACCACACAGATACGCAGTATTTT
CDR3: CARSPGPVDHTDTQYF

size: .
J: TRBJ2-6
D: .
V: TRBV7-9
DNA: TGTGCCAGCAGCCCGTTAAGCCCATCCTCTGGGGCCAACGTCCTGACTTTC
CDR3: CASSPLSPSSGANVLTF

size: .
J: TRBJ2-7
D: .
V: TRBV7-9
DNA: TGTGCCAGCAGCCAAAGCGGGCCCTCCTACGAGCAGTACTTC
CDR3: CASSQSGPSYEQYF

size: few
J: TRBJ2-1
D: TRBD1
V: TRBV6-2/TRBV6-3
DNA: TGTGCCAGCAGACCCGGGACAGGGGAAGTTAGTGAGCAGTTCTTC
CDR3: CASRPGTGEVSEQFF

size: few
J: TRBJ2-2
D: TRBD2
V: TRBV5-1
DNA: TGCGCCAGTGGACTAGCGGATGACCTTAACACCGGGGAGCTGTTTTTT
CDR3: CASGLADDLNTGELFF

size: .
J: TRBJ1-2
D: .
V: TRBV15
DNA: TGTGCCACCAGCAGAGATCGCGGACAGTATGGCTACACCTTC
CDR3: CATSRDRGQYGYTF

size: few
J: TRBJ2-7
D: TRBD2
V: TRBV6-2/TRBV6-3
DNA: TGTGCCAGCAGTTACCCCGGTGGAGGGAGGGCCCACGAGCAGTACTTC
CDR3: CASSYPGGGRAHEQYF

size: few
J: TRBJ1-1
D: .
V: TRBV12-3/TRBV12-4
DNA: TGTGCCAGCAGTTTTCACAGGGTAAGGAAGAACACTGAAGCTTTCTTT
CDR3: CASSFHRVRKNTEAFF